Each of the 25 T cell receptor beta chains below was sequenced from the same sample in a study of T cell repertoires in cytomegalovirus infection. MiXCR, run by TCRdb on the reads, gives a single entry per CDR3 protein. The sample has approximately 260,000 distinct CDR3 sequences; 15% to 20% are singletons. The sequenced sample consisted of CD8+ T cells from PBMCs. The receptors shown here come from a human donor in good health (CMV status not recorded). Some clones in this sample may be carry-over from other donors' samples.

This clonotype was recorded at least ten times. V gene TRBV7-9 combines with J gene TRBJ2-7; D call uncertain. With 2 bases removed from V and 3 bases from J, the gap between germline ends came to 8 bases. CDR1 SEHNR and CDR2 FQNEAQ come from the germline V gene (reference sequence). The CDR3 covers 13 residues. DNA for the CDR3: TGTGCCAGCAGCTTAATGGGTCGCTACGAGCAGTACTTC. As protein: CASSLMGRYEQYF.

This clonotype was observed at least ten times. V and J are TRBV6-6 and TRBJ2-1; 13 bases line up with TRBD2. This CDR3 comprises 16 residues. CDR1 is MNHNY, CDR2 SVGAGI, per germline (reference sequence). The junction had 6 bases not matched to a gene; V was cut back by 5 bases and J by 5 bases. The CDR3 DNA is TGTGCCAGCAGTGTGGGACTAGCGGGGCCAAACAATGAGCAGTTCTTC. This gives the protein CASSVGLAGPNNEQFF.

About this clonotype itself: A much larger clone sits a single nucleotide away, making a read error possible. This chain connects TRBV11-2 to TRBJ2-4, with D hard to call. The CDR3 contains 13 residues. CDR1 and CDR2 (germline): SGHAT, FQNNGV. CDR3 sequence: CASSLGELYMQYF. The CDR3 nucleotides are TGTGCCAGCAGCCTAGGAGAACTCTACATGCAGTACTTC.

V and J are TRBV5-5 and TRBJ2-2, with D unresolved. Germline V gene lookup returns CDR1 SGHKS and CDR2 YYEKEE (reference sequence). Trimming took 4 bases from V and 5 from J, leaving 9 bases between them. The CDR3 has 13 residues. The DNA for the CDR3 is TGTGCCAGCAGCGCCGAGAGGACCGGGGAGCTGTTTTTT. This gives the protein CASSAERTGELFF.

V and J are TRBV28 and TRBJ2-2, with 10 bases identical to TRBD2. Germline V gene lookup returns CDR1 MDHEN and CDR2 SYDVKM. V shed 6 bases and J 2 bases; nucleotides not matched to a gene: 6. The CDR3 contains 16 residues. The CDR3 sequence: CASSMLAGANTGELFF. The CDR3 DNA follows: TGTGCCAGCAGCATGCTAGCGGGGGCAAACACCGGGGAGCTGTTTTTT.

This clonotype has a handful of counts. V usage is TRBV29-1 and J usage is TRBJ1-2; no clear D. The germline V and J ends were trimmed by 2 bases and 3 bases, with 16 bases remaining between them. The CDR3 has 15 amino acids. CDR1 and CDR2 from the germline V gene are SQVTM and ANQGSEA. Written as DNA, the CDR3 is TGCAGCGTTGAAAATGTTGAGAGGTTCCACTATGGCTACACCTTC. Amino acid sequence: CSVENVERFHYGYTF.

This clonotype was counted only a few times. Since a much larger clone is just one base distant, this may be a read error. The V gene is TRBV5-4, the J gene TRBJ2-1; D is uncertain. The CDR3 has 12 amino acids. Looked up from germline, CDR1 is SGHNT and CDR2 is YYREEE (reference sequence). The V end lost 5 bases, the J end lost 2 bases, and 5 bases lay between the germline ends. Here the CDR3 reads CASSQTYNEQFF. CDR3 sequence (DNA): TGTGCCAGCAGTCAGACCTACAATGAGCAGTTCTTC.

This clonotype has a handful of counts. The gene calls are TRBV5-6 and TRBJ2-7; TRBD1 might be the D (6 bases). This CDR3 is built from 14 residues. Trimming pared 0 bases from V and 5 bases from J, leaving 12 bases between. The germline gives CDR1 SGHDT, CDR2 YYEEEE. The CDR3 DNA sequence: TGTGCCAGCAGCTTGGTACAGGGCAGGGACGAGCAGTACTTC. Its translation: CASSLVQGRDEQYF.

This clonotype was recorded a few times. This chain joins TRBV7-9 and TRBJ2-7; D not resolved. The CDR3 loop spans 16 amino acids. Trimming took 5 bases from V and 6 from J, leaving 23 bases between them. Per the germline V gene, CDR1 is SEHNR and CDR2 is FQNEAQ (reference sequence). The chain's CDR3 is CASSTSTESLFGEQYF. In DNA, the CDR3 is TGTGCCAGCAGCACATCGACGGAGTCCCTCTTTGGCGAGCAGTACTTC.

In its sample, this clonotype was seen a few times. The rearrangement links TRBV11-1 to TRBJ1-1; D not certain. Trimming left V 4 bases short and J 5 bases short, with 14 bases between. The germline V gene encodes CDR1 SGHAT and CDR2 FQDESV (reference sequence). This CDR3 has 14 residues. The CDR3 coding sequence is TGTGCCAGCAGCTCCAGGAGTCTTATAACTGAAGCTTTCTTT. Its protein product is CASSSRSLITEAFF.

The rearrangement joins TRBV5-6 to TRBJ2-7, with 7 bases matching TRBD2. The J segment lost 2 bases and the V segment lost 1 base, leaving 3 bases of the junction unmatched. Germline V CDR1 and CDR2: SGHDT, YYEEEE. CDR3 length: 14 residues. Here the CDR3 DNA reads TGTGCCAGCAGCTTGTGGGGGGGAACCTACGAGCAGTACTTC. It encodes CASSLWGGTYEQYF.

About this clonotype itself: One junction end does not reproduce the germline sequence, and a read error may be involved. The chain joins TRBV4-3 to TRBJ2-5, with D possibly TRBD1 on 6 matching bases. From germline, CDR1 is LGHNA and CDR2 YSLEER. The CDR3 length is 16 residues. The CDR3 region is CDSSQEWRTAQETQYF. The DNA for the CDR3 is TGCGACAGCAGCCAAGAGTGGCGGACAGCCCAAGAGACCCAGTACTTC.

This clonotype showed up many times. The chain uses TRBV7-6 and TRBJ2-2; D not certain. The V and J ends lost 5 bases and 0 bases respectively, with 7 bases between them. The CDR3 has 14 residues. Germline V gives CDR1 SGHVS, CDR2 FNYEAQ. Here the CDR3 reads CASSMKPNTGELFF. In DNA, the CDR3 is TGTGCCAGCAGCATGAAGCCGAACACCGGGGAGCTGTTTTTT. The complete variable domain, with remaining parts taken from reference TRBV7-6 and TRBJ2-2, reads GAGVSQSPRYKVTKRGQDVALRCDPISGHVSLYWYRQALGQGPEFLTYFNYEAQQDKSGLPNDRFSAERPEGSISTLTIQRTEQRDSAMYRCASSMKPNTGELFFGEGSRLTVL.

The J gene is TRBJ2-7, the V gene TRBV29-1; TRBD1 might be the D (5 bases). V was trimmed by 1 base and J by 6 bases, leaving 13 bases between them. The germline V gene encodes CDR1 SQVTM and CDR2 ANQGSEA. The CDR3 sequence is 13 residues long. CDR3 sequence: CSVEGRITGEQYF. The CDR3 nucleotides are TGCAGCGTTGAAGGTCGGATAACAGGCGAGCAGTACTTC.

This clonotype was counted at least ten times. The chain uses TRBV28 and TRBJ2-7; D remains ambiguous. Germline-derived CDR1 and CDR2 are MDHEN and SYDVKM. V lost 0 bases to trimming and J lost 9 bases, with 6 bases between them. The CDR3 sequence is 11 residues long. The CDR3 DNA is TGTGCCAGCAGTTTATGGGGCGTGCAGTACTTC. Protein sequence: CASSLWGVQYF.

The chain joins TRBV7-9 to TRBJ1-1, with D uncertain. Germline V gene lookup returns CDR1 SEHNR and CDR2 FQNEAQ (reference sequence). This CDR3 has 12 residues. Between the trimmed V and J ends, which lost 4 bases and 11 bases, there was a span of 14 bases. CDR3 DNA: TGTGCCAGCAGCTCCGCCTCCTTTGTGGCTTTCTTT. Translating gives CASSSASFVAFF. Drawing the rest from reference TRBV7-9 and TRBJ1-1, the complete variable domain is DTGVSQNPRHKITKRGQNVTFRCDPISEHNRLYWYRQTLGQGPEFLTYFQNEAQLEKSRLLSDRFSAERPKGSFSTLEIQRTEQGDSAMYLCASSSASFVAFFGQGTRLTVV.

This clonotype was recorded at least ten times. CDR3 sequence (DNA): TGCGCCAGCAGCGGGGGGCCACTTTACTACAATGAGCAGTTCTTC. Translated, it gives CASSGGPLYYNEQFF. The V and J genes are TRBV4-1 and TRBJ2-1; D is tentatively TRBD1 or TRBD2 (6 bases each). Trimming left V 5 bases short and J 3 bases short, with 14 bases between. The germline V gene has CDR1 MGHRA and CDR2 YSYEKL. CDR3 size: 15 residues.

This clonotype was seen many times. The rearrangement joins TRBV12-3 or TRBV12-4 to TRBJ2-7; TRBD2 is a possible D gene (6 bases). The V end lost 4 bases, the J end lost 3 bases, and 13 bases lay between the germline ends. The CDR3 runs 14 residues. The DNA for the CDR3 is TGTGCCAGCAGTTGGGACGGACTAAACTACGAGCAGTACTTC. Residues: CASSWDGLNYEQYF.

The table lists this clonotype with many counts. This chain connects TRBV7-2 to TRBJ1-5; D call uncertain. CDR3 length equals 16 residues. Trimming removed 1 base from V and 0 bases from J, with 10 bases in between. Germline CDR1 SGHTA, CDR2 FQGNSA. As DNA, the CDR3 is TGTGCCAGCAGCTTAGGGGGTGCCTATAGCAATCAGCCCCAGCATTTT. It yields the protein CASSLGGAYSNQPQHF.

CDR3 residues: CASSYSYTGPGNEQFF. The CDR3 bases are TGTGCCAGCAGTTATAGTTATACCGGCCCGGGGAATGAGCAGTTCTTC. This chain connects TRBV6-2 or TRBV6-3 to TRBJ2-1, with D possibly TRBD2 on 5 matching bases. CDR1 is MNHEY, CDR2 SVGEGT, per germline. Trimming removed 3 bases at V and 7 bases at J, with 19 bases between. The CDR3 is 16 residues long.

In its sample, this clonotype was seen a few times. The rearrangement uses TRBV7-6 and TRBJ2-2; TRBD2 agrees at 10 bases. CDR1 and CDR2 (germline): SGHVS, FNYEAQ. V was pared by 5 bases and J by 4 bases, with 7 bases of the junction left unmatched. The CDR3 loop spans 16 amino acids. CDR3 protein: CASSGPSGGRTGELFF. The CDR3, as DNA: TGTGCCAGCAGCGGACCTAGCGGGGGCCGCACCGGGGAGCTGTTTTTT. The full variable domain, completed using reference TRBV7-6 and TRBJ2-2, is GAGVSQSPRYKVTKRGQDVALRCDPISGHVSLYWYRQALGQGPEFLTYFNYEAQQDKSGLPNDRFSAERPEGSISTLTIQRTEQRDSAMYRCASSGPSGGRTGELFFGEGSRLTVL.

CDR3 DNA: TGTGCCAGCAGTGATCCACCGGCAGGCAACAATGAGCAGTTCTTC. Translated, it gives CASSDPPAGNNEQFF. This chain uses TRBV2 with TRBJ2-1; no firm D call. The germline V gene encodes CDR1 SNHLY and CDR2 FYNNEI. The length of the CDR3 is 15 residues. V lost 3 bases and J 5 bases, leaving 14 bases between the germline ends.

This chain connects TRBV19 to TRBJ2-1, with D tentatively TRBD2 (5 bases). V was clipped by 5 bases and J by 1 base, with 12 bases between them. The CDR3 contains 15 residues. Germline V gene sequence: CDR1 LNHDA, CDR2 SQIVND (reference sequence). This CDR3 is CASSPTGVSYNEQFF. CDR3 bases: TGTGCCAGTAGTCCGACCGGGGTTTCCTACAATGAGCAGTTCTTC.

The chain's CDR3 is CASSPGQGVTDTQYF. Written as DNA, the CDR3 is TGTGCCAGCAGCCCGGGACAGGGGGTTACAGATACGCAGTATTTT. The rearrangement joins TRBV5-5 to TRBJ2-3; 11 bases map to TRBD1. CDR3 length equals 15 residues. Germline V lookup: CDR1 SGHKS, CDR2 YYEKEE (reference sequence). V dropped 4 bases and J dropped 3; count of bases not matched to a gene: 4.

This clonotype was seen ten or more times. This rearrangement joins TRBV7-9 to TRBJ1-4, with TRBD1 matching 8 bases. The CDR3 totals 18 residues. The J segment lost 11 bases and the V segment lost 8 bases, leaving 25 bases of the junction unmatched. Germline V CDR1 and CDR2: SEHNR, FQNEAQ (reference sequence). CDR3 in amino acids: CASGLGTGVRGGSGKLFF. CDR3 nucleotide sequence: TGTGCCAGCGGATTGGGGACAGGAGTGAGAGGAGGGTCGGGTAAACTGTTTTTT.